Presented here are 32 T cell receptor beta chains from one specimen sequenced in a study of blood T cell repertoires in COVID-19. The repertoire was sequenced with immunoSEQ multiplex PCR; TCRdb's copy has only in-frame clones and lacks some. This table holds 110,000 or so clones, roughly 80% found once. Sequencing was carried out using peripheral blood. These receptors all come from a human donor in a cohort sampled during active COVID-19.

V gene TRBV5-1 combines with J gene TRBJ1-2, with TRBD1 matching 11 bases. V lost 6 bases to trimming and J lost 7 bases; unmatched junction nucleotides: 5. CDR1 and CDR2 (germline): SGHRS, YFSETQ. The CDR3 runs to 13 residues. This chain's CDR3 is CASTSGTGGGYTF. As DNA, the CDR3 is TGCGCCAGCACCTCCGGGACAGGGGGTGGCTACACCTTC.

The genes are TRBV25-1 and TRBJ2-1; D not resolved. In germline, CDR1 is MGHDK, CDR2 SYGVNS. The V end was cut by 3 bases, the J end by 2 bases, with 5 bases between. This CDR3 region has 13 residues. CDR3 DNA sequence: TGTGCCAGCAGTGAGCAGACCTACAATGAGCAGTTCTTC. This gives the protein CASSEQTYNEQFF.

The rearrangement joins TRBV5-6 to TRBJ2-1, with 8 bases that match TRBD1. Germline trimming cut 0 bases from V and 2 bases from J; bases unmatched to any gene: 4. The germline V gene has CDR1 SGHDT and CDR2 YYEEEE. The CDR3 loop spans 16 amino acids. The CDR3 here is CASSLAPGGTYNEQFF. Written as DNA, the CDR3 is TGTGCCAGCAGCTTGGCGCCAGGGGGCACCTACAATGAGCAGTTCTTC.

J is TRBJ2-2 and V is TRBV5-1; no clear D gene. The CDR3 loop spans 15 amino acids. Per germline, CDR1 SGHRS and CDR2 YFSETQ. V lost 1 base and J lost 2, with 9 bases in between. The CDR3 DNA sequence: TGCGCCAGCAGCTTGTCAACGAGCAACACCGGGGAGCTGTTTTTT. It is translated as CASSLSTSNTGELFF.

There are a few counts of this clone. The rearrangement joins TRBV6-5 to TRBJ1-5, with D possibly TRBD1 on 5 matching bases. V was clipped by 8 bases and J by 0 bases, with 11 bases between them. The length of the CDR3 is 14 residues. Germline V gene lookup returns CDR1 MNHEY and CDR2 SVGAGI. CDR3 DNA sequence: TGTGCCAGCGACAGTTCTTATAGCAATCAGCCCCAGCATTTT. Translation: CASDSSYSNQPQHF.

The V call is TRBV11-2, the J call TRBJ2-7, with a possible D match to TRBD1 (6 bases). This CDR3 has 16 amino acids. V dropped 4 bases and J dropped 5 bases, with 21 bases sitting between them. CDR1 and CDR2 (germline): SGHAT, FQNNGV. For the CDR3, the DNA is TGTGCCAGCAGCTCCAATTTCGGCAGGGGCCCCCACGAGCAGTACTTC. Translation: CASSSNFGRGPHEQYF.

The chain's CDR3 is CATSGNRGETQYF. The CDR3 DNA reads as TGTGCCACCAGTGGGAACAGGGGAGAGACCCAGTACTTC. The V call is TRBV24-1, the J call TRBJ2-5; 7 bases are a match to TRBD1. Losses at the gene ends were 5 bases for V and 4 bases for J; bases not matched to a gene: 3. Germline V gene lookup returns CDR1 KGHDR and CDR2 SFDVKD. This CDR3 spans 13 amino acids.

CDR3 region: CASAPVAGGRDTQYF. The CDR3 coding sequence is TGTGCCAGCGCTCCTGTGGCGGGGGGAAGAGATACGCAGTATTTT. V and J are TRBV27 and TRBJ2-3; 8 bases are shared with TRBD2. V was pared by 8 bases and J by 5 bases, with 12 bases of the junction left unmatched. The CDR3 is 15 amino acids. Germline V gives CDR1 MNHEY, CDR2 SMNVEV (reference sequence).

This chain joins TRBV6-6 and TRBJ1-2; 8 bases align to TRBD1. This CDR3 is built from 16 residues. V lost 5 bases to trimming and J lost 2 bases; unmatched junction nucleotides: 10. Germline CDR1 is MNHNY and CDR2 is SVGAGI (reference sequence). CDR3 in amino acids: CASSQGRQGTNYGYTF. CDR3 DNA sequence: TGTGCCAGCAGTCAGGGCCGACAGGGGACGAACTATGGCTACACCTTC.

The chain is built from TRBV5-6 and TRBJ1-2, with 10 nucleotides matching TRBD1. This CDR3 is 15 amino acids long. The germline gives CDR1 SGHDT, CDR2 YYEEEE. Trimming took 4 bases from V and 8 from J; bases not matched to a gene: 11. DNA for the CDR3: TGTGCCAGCAGCCGCGAGAGGACAGGGGGTAGAGGCTACACCTTC. As protein: CASSRERTGGRGYTF.

The V call is TRBV19, the J call TRBJ1-1; D perhaps matches TRBD1 (5 bases). Germline CDR1 LNHDA, CDR2 SQIVND (reference sequence). V gave up 5 bases and J gave up 5 bases, with 12 bases separating them. The CDR3 has 13 residues. The DNA of the CDR3 is TGTGCCAGTAGTTACGGGGGGTGGACTGAAGCTTTCTTT. Translated, it gives CASSYGGWTEAFF.

V is TRBV2 and J is TRBJ2-7; D perhaps matches TRBD2 (6 bases). This CDR3 contains 14 residues. Germline-derived CDR1 and CDR2 are SNHLY and FYNNEI. Trimming removed 8 bases at V and 4 bases at J, with 18 bases between. The CDR3 coding sequence is TGTGCCAGCTCCCCGTTCGGGGGTATGTACGAGCAGTACTTC. Translated: CASSPFGGMYEQYF.

This clone appeared a few times. The chain combines TRBV3-1 (or the pseudogene TRBV3-2) with TRBJ1-1; the D is unclear. CDR3 length equals 15 residues. Germline V gene data show CDR1 as LGHDT and CDR2 as YNNKEL (reference sequence). V lost 0 bases and J lost 4, with 12 bases in between. CDR3 nucleotides: TGTGCCAGCAGCCAAGACTTAAGGAGGAGCACTGAAGCTTTCTTT. Translated, it gives CASSQDLRRSTEAFF.

V usage is TRBV7-9 and J usage is TRBJ2-7; a weak D match, TRBD2 (6 bases). Trimming took off 2 bases at V and 5 bases at J, with 16 bases between the two ends. Germline CDR1 is SEHNR and CDR2 is FQNEAQ (reference sequence). This CDR3 is 15 amino acids long. CDR3 bases: TGTGCCAGCAGCTTAAAGGGAGGTTCAGGACACGAGCAGTACTTC. This sequence encodes CASSLKGGSGHEQYF. Drawing the rest from reference TRBV7-9 and TRBJ2-7, the complete variable domain is DTGVSQNPRHKITKRGQNVTFRCDPISEHNRLYWYRQTLGQGPEFLTYFQNEAQLEKSRLLSDRFSAERPKGSFSTLEIQRTEQGDSAMYLCASSLKGGSGHEQYFGPGTRLTVT.

This clone occurred once. This chain connects TRBV10-1 to TRBJ1-2; 7 bases align to TRBD1. Germline V gene data show CDR1 as WNHNN and CDR2 as SYGVQD (reference sequence). The V and J ends lost 4 bases and 7 bases, in that order; junction bases with no gene match: 3. The CDR3 totals 12 residues. The CDR3 nucleotides are TGCGCCAGCAGTGCACAGGGGTTTGGCTACACCTTC. Its translation: CASSAQGFGYTF.

The chain carries TRBV6-5 and TRBJ1-2, with 10 bases identical to TRBD1. V lost 0 bases and J lost 8; bases outside the gene matches: 0. The length of the CDR3 is 13 residues. CDR1 is MNHEY and CDR2 is SVGAGI in the germline V gene. This CDR3 is CASSYSTGGGYTF. As DNA, the CDR3 is TGTGCCAGCAGTTACTCGACAGGGGGCGGCTACACCTTC.

At least ten counts were recorded for this clone. CDR3 in amino acids: CASSYSGGGGELFF. The DNA of the CDR3 is TGTGCCAGCAGTTACTCGGGAGGCGGCGGGGAGCTGTTTTTT. The chain uses TRBV6-6 and TRBJ2-2; TRBD2 is a possible D gene (6 bases). The CDR3 is 14 residues long. The germline CDR1 and CDR2 sequences are MNHNY and SVGAGI (reference sequence). V lost 0 bases and J 7 bases, leaving 9 bases between the germline ends.

The chain combines TRBV13 with TRBJ1-4; no reliable D call. The germline V gene has CDR1 PRHDT and CDR2 FYEKMQ (reference sequence). Trimming took off 5 bases at V and 6 bases at J, with 19 bases between the two ends. The CDR3 runs to 16 residues. The CDR3 coding sequence is TGTGCCAGCAGCCCGAGATCCCTTTCCCCCCATGAAAAACTGTTTTTT. Its translation is CASSPRSLSPHEKLFF.

The sample holds a few counts of this clone. The chain combines TRBV2 with TRBJ2-3, with D possibly being TRBD1 (6 bases). The length of the CDR3 is 18 residues. V was clipped by 4 bases and J by 0 bases, with 20 bases between them. CDR1 and CDR2 from the germline V gene are SNHLY and FYNNEI. The chain's CDR3 is CASSVRTVIDLSTDTQYF. The CDR3 bases are TGTGCCAGCAGTGTCAGGACAGTTATTGACTTAAGCACAGATACGCAGTATTTT.

This chain links TRBV19 with TRBJ1-2; D gene uncertain. V lost 5 bases and J lost 0, with 13 bases in between. The CDR3 covers 15 residues. Germline V lookup: CDR1 LNHDA, CDR2 SQIVND (reference sequence). CDR3: CASSAPYLANYGYTF. The CDR3 region has the DNA TGTGCCAGTAGTGCACCTTATTTAGCTAACTATGGCTACACCTTC.

The rearrangement joins TRBV7-2 to TRBJ2-6, with a weak D call TRBD2 (6 bases). The V end lost 2 bases, the J end lost 1 base, and 12 bases lay between the germline ends. This CDR3 has 17 residues. Looked up from germline, CDR1 is SGHTA and CDR2 is FQGNSA. CDR3 in amino acids: CASSLWGLFSGANVLTF. The CDR3 DNA reads as TGTGCCAGCAGCTTATGGGGACTGTTTTCTGGGGCCAACGTCCTGACTTTC.

Here the CDR3 reads CASSTGTSGPYEQYF. CDR3 nucleotides: TGCGCCAGCAGTACCGGGACTAGCGGTCCCTACGAGCAGTACTTC. The chain employs TRBV10-2 and TRBJ2-7; 11 nucleotides line up with TRBD2. The V gene end was trimmed by 5 bases and the J gene end by 2 bases; junction bases not matched to a gene: 5. The length of the CDR3 is 15 residues. The germline V gene has CDR1 WSHSY and CDR2 SAAADI.

The chain couples TRBV7-9 to TRBJ1-2; tentative D call: TRBD1 (5 bases). Germline loops: CDR1 SEHNR, CDR2 FQNEAQ (reference sequence). This CDR3 spans 13 amino acids. Trimming took 5 bases from V and 4 from J, leaving 11 bases between them. The CDR3 region is CASSPGGGYGYTF. The CDR3 region has the DNA TGTGCCAGCAGCCCTGGGGGGGGCTATGGCTACACCTTC.

CDR3 residues: CASSAGSAGYTF. The CDR3 DNA follows: TGTGCCAGCAGCGCGGGGAGTGCGGGCTACACCTTC. The chain recombines TRBV9 with TRBJ1-2; D remains unclear. Between the trimmed V and J ends, which lost 3 bases and 8 bases, there was a span of 11 bases. Germline CDR1 is SGDLS and CDR2 is YYNGEE. The CDR3 length is 12 residues.

V usage is TRBV3-1 (or the pseudogene TRBV3-2) and J usage is TRBJ2-7, with D possibly being TRBD1 (5 bases). Germline CDR1 is LGHDT and CDR2 is YNNKEL (reference sequence). V was shortened by 0 bases and J by 5 bases, with 11 bases between the two germline ends. The length of the CDR3 is 14 residues. The CDR3 loop is CASSQDRATHEQYF. The CDR3 nucleotides are TGTGCCAGCAGCCAAGACAGGGCAACGCACGAGCAGTACTTC.

The chain uses TRBV18 and TRBJ1-2; D is uncertain. V was shortened by 0 bases and J by 5 bases, with 7 bases between the two germline ends. The germline CDR1 and CDR2 sequences are KGHSH and LQKENI. CDR3 length: 13 amino acids. The CDR3 DNA is TGTGCCAGCTCACCACCGGGCAAGTATGGCTACACCTTC. Its protein is CASSPPGKYGYTF.

The J gene is TRBJ2-2, the V gene TRBV5-1; TRBD1 matches at 7 bases. This CDR3 is built from 15 residues. The V and J ends lost 1 base and 5 bases, in that order; junction bases with no gene match: 5. Germline CDR1 SGHRS, CDR2 YFSETQ. The CDR3 here is CASSLSGGETGELFF. CDR3 bases: TGCGCCAGCAGCTTGTCAGGGGGAGAAACCGGGGAGCTGTTTTTT.

The chain combines TRBV29-1 with TRBJ1-4; D unclear. Trimming pared 4 bases from V and 8 bases from J, leaving 11 bases between. The CDR3 sequence is 12 residues long. Germline CDR1 and CDR2: SQVTM and ANQGSEA. The chain's CDR3 is CSVGEPGEKLFF. The CDR3 coding sequence is TGCAGCGTTGGGGAGCCGGGCGAAAAACTGTTTTTT.

The V and J genes are TRBV28 and TRBJ2-7, with TRBD1 matching 12 bases. J was trimmed by 7 bases and V by 7 bases; bases with no gene match: 14. CDR1 MDHEN and CDR2 SYDVKM come from the germline V gene. The CDR3 runs to 16 residues. CDR3 nucleotides: TGTGCCAGCAACCCCTTTTCCGGGACAGGGGGCAGGGAGCAGTACTTC. Its protein product is CASNPFSGTGGREQYF. Based on the CDR3 plus reference TRBV28 and TRBJ2-7, the full variable domain is DVKVTQSSRYLVKRTGEKVFLECVQDMDHENMFWYRQDPGLGLRLIYFSYDVKMKEKGDIPEGYSVSREKKERFSLILESASTNQTSMYLCASNPFSGTGGREQYFGPGTRLTVT.

The chain couples TRBV6-5 to TRBJ1-1; tentatively, D is TRBD1 (6 bases). V dropped 5 bases and J dropped 2 bases, with 12 bases sitting between them. The CDR3 has 14 residues. Germline CDR1 and CDR2: MNHEY and SVGAGI. The DNA of the CDR3 is TGTGCCAGCAGTCCGCGGACAGCCAACACTGAAGCTTTCTTT. Translated, it gives CASSPRTANTEAFF.

The gene calls are TRBV5-6 and TRBJ2-6, with 11 bases identical to TRBD1. Unmatched junction bases numbered 9, after V lost 3 bases and J lost 1 base. The CDR3 is 19 amino acids. Germline V CDR1 and CDR2: SGHDT, YYEEEE. CDR3 sequence: CASSYWTGGARSGANVLTF. CDR3 DNA: TGTGCCAGCAGCTACTGGACAGGGGGCGCAAGGTCTGGGGCCAACGTCCTGACTTTC.

CDR3 amino acids: CASSVVGAGDTQYF. The CDR3 bases are TGTGCCAGCAGCGTAGTGGGGGCGGGAGATACGCAGTATTTT. The chain employs TRBV9 and TRBJ2-3; perhaps TRBD1 as D (6 bases). This CDR3 region has 14 residues. Germline assignment: CDR1 SGDLS and CDR2 YYNGEE. Between the trimmed V and J ends, which lost 0 bases and 5 bases, there was a span of 10 bases.